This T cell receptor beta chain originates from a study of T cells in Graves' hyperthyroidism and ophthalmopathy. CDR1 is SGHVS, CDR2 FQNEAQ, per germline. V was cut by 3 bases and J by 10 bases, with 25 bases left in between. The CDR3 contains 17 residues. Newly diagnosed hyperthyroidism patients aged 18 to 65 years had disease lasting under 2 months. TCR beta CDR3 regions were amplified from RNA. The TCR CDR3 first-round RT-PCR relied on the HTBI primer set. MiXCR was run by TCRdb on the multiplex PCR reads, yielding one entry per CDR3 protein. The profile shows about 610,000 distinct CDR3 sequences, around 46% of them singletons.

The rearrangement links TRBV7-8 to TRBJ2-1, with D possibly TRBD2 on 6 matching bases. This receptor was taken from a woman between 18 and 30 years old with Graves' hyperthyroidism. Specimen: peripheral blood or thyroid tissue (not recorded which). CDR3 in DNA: TGTGCCAGCAGCTTCGGCCAACCCGGGAGTTACGTAGGGGAGCAGTTCTTC. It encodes CASSFGQPGSYVGEQFF.